A single sample gave rise to the 26 T cell receptor beta chains below, sequenced in a study of blood T cells in healthy people across ages (dated by TCRdb to between 2014 and 2017). Receptor libraries were prepared by 5' RACE. Sequencing relied on an Illumina HiSeq 2500. A second PCR of about 6 to 12 cycles was performed with a sample-barcoded 5' primer and a J-beta primer mix. The public sequencing data were trimmed at Q25 with fastp and processed into clonotypes with MiXCR by TCRdb, which kept only in-frame beta chains. Identical CDR3 proteins give one entry, which carries the most common genes and DNA. The sample includes 650,000 to 1,000,000 distinct CDR3 sequences, with about 34% observed a single time. The ten largest make up 10% to 15% of the sample. Sample: blood. The receptor source for this set is a man between 18 and 35 years old in good health.

V and J are TRBV19 and TRBJ2-1; D gene uncertain. Germline CDR1 and CDR2: LNHDA and SQIVND (reference sequence). The CDR3 runs 11 residues. The V end was cut by 10 bases, the J end by 7 bases, with 11 bases between. CDR3 nucleotide sequence: TGTGCCACCCATTATGGGAATGAGCAGTTCTTC. The encoded protein is CATHYGNEQFF.

This clonotype was counted a few times. The chain has TRBV5-1 and TRBJ2-4; no reliable D call. Trimming removed 2 bases at V and 0 bases at J, with 6 bases between. The germline V gene has CDR1 SGHRS and CDR2 YFSETQ. The CDR3 sequence is 14 residues long. DNA for the CDR3: TGCGCCAGCAGCTTTAATCTAGCCAAAAACATTCAGTACTTC. It codes for CASSFNLAKNIQYF. The full variable domain, rest sourced from reference TRBV5-1 and TRBJ2-4, is KAGVTQTPRYLIKTRGQQVTLSCSPISGHRSVSWYQQTPGQGLQFLFEYFSETQRNKGNFPGRFSGRQFSNSRSEMNVSTLELGDSALYLCASSFNLAKNIQYFGAGTRLSVL.

This clonotype has a count of ten or more. This chain joins TRBV6-2 or TRBV6-3 and TRBJ2-5; 11 bases match TRBD2. The V gene end was trimmed by 0 bases and the J gene end by 13 bases; junction bases not matched to a gene: 4. Germline V gene data show CDR1 as MNHEY and CDR2 as SVGEGT. This CDR3 is 13 amino acids long. CDR3 nucleotide sequence: TGTGCCAGCAGTTACTCGGGAGGACTAGCGGGGTACTTC. It encodes CASSYSGGLAGYF.

This clonotype occurred a few times. The chain has TRBV9 and TRBJ2-4; maybe TRBD2 (5 bases). The V end lost 3 bases, the J end lost 8 bases, and 15 bases lay between the germline ends. The CDR3 spans 14 residues. Germline CDR1 SGDLS, CDR2 YYNGEE. CDR3 nucleotides: TGTGCCAGCAGCGCCTCGAATACCGGGGACATTCAGTACTTC. It is translated as CASSASNTGDIQYF.

Details on this clonotype: Being one base from a much bigger clone, this may be a read error. V usage is TRBV14 and J usage is TRBJ2-1, with 8 bases that match TRBD1. The CDR3 sequence is 15 residues long. Germline V gives CDR1 SGHDN, CDR2 FVKESK. V was clipped by 6 bases and J by 10 bases; unmatched bases: 14. The CDR3 region has the DNA TGTGCCAGCAGACCCCGGACAGGGAGAACCTACGAGCAGTTCTTC. Translated: CASRPRTGRTYEQFF.

This clonotype was observed many times. The chain uses TRBV9 and TRBJ2-5; D uncertain. Trimming stripped 0 bases from V and 2 bases from J, with 8 bases between. The length of the CDR3 is 14 residues. Germline V gives CDR1 SGDLS, CDR2 YYNGEE. The DNA for the CDR3 is TGTGCCAGCAGCGTAGAGGCTGGACAAGAGACCCAGTACTTC. Translation gives CASSVEAGQETQYF.

The CDR3 sequence is CASSPAGASSADTQYF. As DNA, the CDR3 is TGTGCCAGCAGTCCCGCCGGGGCCAGTAGCGCAGATACGCAGTATTTT. The V gene is TRBV27, the J gene TRBJ2-3, with D perhaps given as TRBD1 or TRBD2 (5 bases each). Trimming removed 5 bases at V and 4 bases at J, with 19 bases between. The length of the CDR3 is 16 residues. Germline CDR1 is MNHEY and CDR2 is SMNVEV (reference sequence).

The V gene is TRBV10-3, the J gene TRBJ2-1; weak D call: TRBD1 (5 bases). V was cut by 0 bases and J by 3 bases, with 9 bases left in between. Germline CDR1 reads ENHRY; CDR2 reads SYGVKD. This CDR3 has 15 residues. CDR3 sequence: CAISESQVGYNEQFF. The CDR3 nucleotides read TGTGCCATCAGTGAGTCACAGGTGGGCTACAATGAGCAGTTCTTC.

Note on this clonotype: This could be a read error, since a much larger clone is one nucleotide away. The CDR3, as DNA: TGTGTCAGCAGCCCCGGACAGATGAACACTGAAGCTTTCTTT. Residues: CVSSPGQMNTEAFF. This rearrangement joins TRBV7-9 to TRBJ1-1; TRBD1 might be the D (6 bases). The CDR3 has 14 residues. From germline, CDR1 is SEHNR and CDR2 FQNEAQ (reference sequence).

The chain joins TRBV4-3 to TRBJ1-4; 8 positions agree with TRBD1. V trimming: 3 bases; J trimming: 8 bases; junction bases outside the gene matches: 11. The CDR3 is 16 amino acids. Germline V gives CDR1 LGHNA, CDR2 YSLEER. CDR3 protein: CASSQATGGFGEKLFF. The CDR3, as DNA: TGCGCCAGCAGCCAGGCAACAGGGGGATTTGGAGAAAAACTGTTTTTT.

This clonotype was picked up a small number of times. The V and J genes are TRBV7-2 and TRBJ1-2; D may be TRBD1 (5 bases). V lost 4 bases and J lost 8, with 17 bases in between. Germline V gene data show CDR1 as SGHTA and CDR2 as FQGNSA. This CDR3 is built from 14 residues. The CDR3 spells CASSSTGSLGGYTF. CDR3 nucleotides: TGTGCCAGCAGCTCAACAGGTTCCCTCGGCGGCTACACCTTC.

With respect to this clonotype: Sequence at one end of the junction differs from germline and may be a read error. The J gene is TRBJ2-5, the V gene TRBV4-1, with D perhaps matching TRBD2 (5 bases). This CDR3 has 12 amino acids. In germline, CDR1 is MGHRA, CDR2 YSYEKL. The CDR3 sequence: CASSQLGEAQYF. CDR3 nucleotide sequence: TGCGCCAGCAGCCAATTGGGAGAGGCCCAGTACTTC.

In its sample, this clonotype was seen many times. The J gene is TRBJ2-1, the V gene TRBV11-2; TRBD2 matches at 7 bases. J lost 4 bases, V lost 5 bases, and 11 bases had no gene match. The CDR3 is made up of 16 amino acids. Germline lookup yields CDR1 SGHAT and CDR2 FQNNGV. CDR3 DNA: TGTGCCAGCAGCCTCTCGCAGGGAGGGTTTTACAATGAGCAGTTCTTC. Amino acids: CASSLSQGGFYNEQFF.

This clonotype was seen a single time. Its ends do not fully match the called genes, so a read error is possible. The genes are TRBV7-9 and TRBJ2-3; 7 positions agree with TRBD1. CDR1 is SEHNR, CDR2 FQNEAQ, per germline (reference sequence). This CDR3 spans 15 amino acids. The CDR3 spells CASSRVQGMAETQYF. The CDR3 DNA reads TGTGCCAGCAGCCGAGTACAGGGGATGGCAGAGACGCAGTATTTT.

This clonotype was observed at least ten times. The genes are TRBV25-1 and TRBJ1-2, with no clear D. This CDR3 spans 12 amino acids. Germline V lookup: CDR1 MGHDK, CDR2 SYGVNS. V lost 5 bases and J lost 8, with 12 bases in between. DNA of the CDR3: TGTGCCAGCAGTCTGGGCTTGGGCGGCTACACCTTC. This encodes CASSLGLGGYTF.

This clonotype turned up a few times. The chain carries TRBV4-3 and TRBJ2-7; weak D call: TRBD2 (5 bases). Germline V gives CDR1 LGHNA, CDR2 YSLEER. V lost 5 bases to trimming and J lost 3 bases, with 11 bases between them. CDR3 length equals 13 residues. The CDR3 reads CASSKDGNYEQYF. For the CDR3, the DNA is TGCGCCAGCAGCAAGGACGGGAACTACGAGCAGTACTTC.

The V gene is TRBV2, the J gene TRBJ2-5, with D possibly being TRBD2 (5 bases). The J call may be wrong; the DNA end is better matched by TRBJ2-7. The CDR3 is 14 amino acids. Germline loops: CDR1 SNHLY, CDR2 FYNNEI. CDR3 sequence: CASSDLLDGVEQYF. The DNA for the CDR3 is TGTGCCAGCAGTGACCTACTAGACGGAGTCGAGCAGTACTTC.

Many counts were recorded for this clonotype. The V gene is TRBV29-1, the J gene TRBJ2-5; D ambiguous. The CDR3 loop spans 12 amino acids. Trimming removed 7 bases at V and 5 bases at J, with 14 bases between. Germline V gene sequence: CDR1 SQVTM, CDR2 ANQGSEA. This CDR3 reads CSASTVGETQYF. DNA of the CDR3: TGCAGCGCTTCGACGGTGGGGGAGACCCAGTACTTC.

The DNA of the CDR3 is TGTGCCAGCAGCTGGTCAGGGCAGAATGAGCAGTTCTTC. Its protein is CASSWSGQNEQFF. This sequence joins TRBV7-9 and TRBJ2-1; D is possibly TRBD1 (5 bases). The CDR3 loop spans 13 amino acids. Per the germline V gene, CDR1 is SEHNR and CDR2 is FQNEAQ (reference sequence). Between the trimmed V and J ends, which lost 4 bases and 7 bases, there was a span of 11 bases. The variable domain in full, with the rest retrieved from reference TRBV7-9 and TRBJ2-1, is DTGVSQNPRHKITKRGQNVTFRCDPISEHNRLYWYRQTLGQGPEFLTYFQNEAQLEKSRLLSDRFSAERPKGSFSTLEIQRTEQGDSAMYLCASSWSGQNEQFFGPGTRLTVL.

This clonotype was seen only a few times. The chain employs TRBV12-3 or TRBV12-4 and TRBJ2-7, with 7 bases that match TRBD1. The V and J ends lost 5 bases and 4 bases, in that order; junction bases with no gene match: 2. This CDR3 is built from 12 residues. The CDR3 reads CASSPGQYEQYF. Written as DNA, the CDR3 is TGTGCCAGCAGTCCGGGACAGTACGAGCAGTACTTC.

This clonotype was seen more than once but under ten times. J is TRBJ1-5 and V is TRBV20-1; D may be TRBD1 (5 bases). Trimming cost V 6 bases and J 3 bases, with 15 bases left between them. Per the germline V gene, CDR1 is DFQATT and CDR2 is SNEGSKA (reference sequence). This CDR3 has 14 residues. CDR3 DNA: TGCAGTGCATGGGAGGGGCAGGACAATCAGCCCCAGCATTTT. It encodes CSAWEGQDNQPQHF.

This clonotype came up a few times. V and J are TRBV7-6 and TRBJ2-5; 7 bases are a match to TRBD1. CDR1 and CDR2 (germline): SGHVS, FNYEAQ. With V trimmed by 1 base and J by 11 bases, 16 bases remained unmatched. This CDR3 is built from 16 residues. CDR3 DNA: TGTGCCAGCAGCTTAGAACAGGGGCCGCTGGACAATGAGCAGTACTTC. Translation: CASSLEQGPLDNEQYF.

The gene calls are TRBV4-3 and TRBJ2-5, with 10 bases lining up with TRBD2. In germline, CDR1 is LGHNA, CDR2 YSLEER. The CDR3 has 17 amino acids. With V trimmed by 0 bases and J by 11 bases, 15 bases remained unmatched. The CDR3 loop reads CASSQESPSGGLNEQYF. The CDR3 DNA follows: TGCGCCAGCAGCCAAGAGAGCCCTAGCGGGGGCTTGAATGAGCAGTACTTC.

This clonotype was seen only a few times. The rearrangement links TRBV12-3 or TRBV12-4 to TRBJ2-7; D is ambiguous. The CDR3 loop spans 12 amino acids. Between the trimmed V and J ends, which lost 5 bases and 2 bases, there was a span of 7 bases. The CDR3 DNA sequence: TGTGCCAGCAGTCGTATGACCTACGAGCAGTACTTC. Amino acids: CASSRMTYEQYF.

The chain couples TRBV4-3 to TRBJ2-5, with 9 positions matching TRBD1. The trim removed 4 bases at V and 4 bases at J, leaving 16 bases unmatched. The CDR3 sequence is 18 residues long. Germline loops: CDR1 LGHNA, CDR2 YSLEER. The CDR3 spells CASSRDLGTGSDGETQYF. In DNA, the CDR3 is TGCGCCAGCAGCCGGGATTTGGGGACAGGGAGCGATGGAGAGACCCAGTACTTC.

This chain uses TRBV7-2 with TRBJ1-2; D call uncertain. Germline-derived CDR1 and CDR2 are SGHTA and FQGNSA. The V and J ends lost 1 base and 6 bases respectively, with 15 bases between them. The CDR3 loop spans 15 amino acids. CDR3 DNA: TGTGCCAGCAGCTTAGTAGGCGGGGAGTTGGATGGCTACACCTTC. The encoded protein is CASSLVGGELDGYTF.